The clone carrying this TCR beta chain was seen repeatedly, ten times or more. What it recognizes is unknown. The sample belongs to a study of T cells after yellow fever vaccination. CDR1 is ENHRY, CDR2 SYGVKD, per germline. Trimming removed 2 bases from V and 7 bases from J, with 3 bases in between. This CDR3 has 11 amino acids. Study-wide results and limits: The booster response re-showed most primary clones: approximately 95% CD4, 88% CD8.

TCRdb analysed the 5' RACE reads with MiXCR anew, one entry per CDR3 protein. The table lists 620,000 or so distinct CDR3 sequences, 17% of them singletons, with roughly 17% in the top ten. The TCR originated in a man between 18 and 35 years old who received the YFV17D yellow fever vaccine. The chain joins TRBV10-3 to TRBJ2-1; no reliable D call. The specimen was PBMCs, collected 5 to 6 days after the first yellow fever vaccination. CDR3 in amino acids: CAISEQNEQFF. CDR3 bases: TGTGCCATCAGTGAGCAGAATGAGCAGTTCTTC.